Listed here are 28 T cell receptor beta chains from one sample, sequenced in a study of CD8 T cells in ankylosing spondylitis (dated by TCRdb to 2017 to 2019). Library preparation used 5' RACE. Sequencing used an Illumina HiSeq 2500. The public sequencing data were trimmed at Q25 with fastp and processed into clonotypes with MiXCR by TCRdb, which kept only in-frame beta chains. Each entry is one CDR3 protein sequence, shown with its most common DNA and genes. The sample table records around 300,000 distinct CDR3 sequences; around 10% of these occur just once. The top ten clones comprise around 10% of the sample. Material for sequencing was blood, either unsorted or a sorted T cell fraction (not recorded which). Source of these receptors: a female donor with ankylosing spondylitis or in good health (not recorded which).

Of note for this clonotype: One end of the junction varies from germline; a read error may be responsible. The chain has TRBV20-1 and TRBJ2-4; 8 bases map to TRBD2. This CDR3 is built from 17 residues. From germline, CDR1 is DFQATT and CDR2 SNEGSKA (reference sequence). The CDR3 protein is CCAGSVIAGLAKNIQYF. CDR3 in DNA: TGCTGTGCTGGATCCGTGATAGCGGGATTAGCCAAAAACATTCAGTACTTC.

In this sample, this clonotype turned up many times. This chain links TRBV12-3 or TRBV12-4 with TRBJ2-7, with 10 bases fitting TRBD2. V shed 5 bases and J 2 bases; nucleotides not matched to a gene: 6. The CDR3 is 15 residues long. The chain's CDR3 is CASSPLAGKAYEQYF. The CDR3 DNA follows: TGTGCCAGCAGTCCACTAGCGGGGAAGGCCTACGAGCAGTACTTC.

This clonotype was seen at least ten times. The rearrangement joins TRBV6-2 or TRBV6-3 to TRBJ2-1, with D hard to call. With 7 bases removed from V and 2 bases from J, the gap between germline ends came to 12 bases. Germline V gene lookup returns CDR1 MNHEY and CDR2 SVGEGT. This CDR3 is 14 amino acids long. The CDR3 DNA follows: TGTGCCAGCATGGGCAGCAAAGCCTACAATGAGCAGTTCTTC. Translated: CASMGSKAYNEQFF.

This clonotype was seen at least ten times. This chain joins TRBV29-1 and TRBJ2-2, with 7 bases that match TRBD1. From germline, CDR1 is SQVTM and CDR2 ANQGSEA. The CDR3 extends over 17 amino acids. J gave up 0 bases and V 7 bases, and 14 bases lay outside the gene matches. The CDR3 is CSAVGAAGTANTGELFF. CDR3 in DNA: TGCAGCGCAGTAGGGGCCGCCGGGACAGCGAACACCGGGGAGCTGTTTTTT.

V is TRBV7-8 and J is TRBJ2-3; 7 bases fit TRBD1. CDR3 size: 15 residues. V lost 4 bases, J lost 0 bases, and 4 bases stayed unmatched. The germline gives CDR1 SGHVS, CDR2 FQNEAQ. The chain's CDR3 is CASSWTGLSTDTQYF. The DNA of the CDR3 is TGTGCCAGCAGCTGGACAGGACTTAGCACAGATACGCAGTATTTT.

On this clonotype: It may be a read error: a sequence one base away is much more abundant. The V and J genes are TRBV5-1 and TRBJ1-2; D gene uncertain. This CDR3 comprises 11 residues. The germline V gene has CDR1 SGHRS and CDR2 YFSETQ. CDR3 amino acids: CASRDTYGDTF. The CDR3 DNA sequence: TGCGCCAGCAGGGATACCTATGGCGACACCTTC.

This clonotype occurred a few times. DNA for the CDR3: TGCGCCAGCAGCTCGGCCGTGGGGGATCAGCCCCAGCATTTT. Encoded protein: CASSSAVGDQPQHF. The chain joins TRBV5-1 to TRBJ1-5, with a possible D match to TRBD1 (5 bases). Germline loops: CDR1 SGHRS, CDR2 YFSETQ. V was cut by 3 bases and J by 5 bases, with 12 bases left in between. This CDR3 has 14 residues.

This clonotype was found many times. This chain connects TRBV11-1 to TRBJ2-2; 9 nucleotides match TRBD1. The V gene's germline CDR1 is SGHAT and CDR2 FQDESV (reference sequence). The CDR3 consists of 21 residues. With V trimmed by 7 bases and J by 1 base, 22 bases remained unmatched. CDR3: CASIGNLPFMGTGQNTGELFF. DNA for the CDR3: TGTGCCAGCATCGGAAACCTACCATTTATGGGGACAGGGCAGAACACCGGGGAGCTGTTTTTT. The full variable domain, rest sourced from reference TRBV11-1 and TRBJ2-2, is EAEVAQSPRYKITEKSQAVAFWCDPISGHATLYWYRQILGQGPELLVQFQDESVVDDSQLPKDRFSAERLKGVDSTLKIQPAELGDSAMYLCASIGNLPFMGTGQNTGELFFGEGSRLTVL.

The chain is built from TRBV5-5 and TRBJ2-1, with a weak D call TRBD2 (5 bases). V was trimmed by 4 bases and J by 2 bases, leaving 7 bases between them. The CDR3 runs 13 residues. Per germline, CDR1 SGHKS and CDR2 YYEKEE (reference sequence). The CDR3 DNA reads TGTGCCAGCAGCCGGGATCCCTACAATGAGCAGTTCTTC. This sequence encodes CASSRDPYNEQFF. Based on the CDR3 plus reference TRBV5-5 and TRBJ2-1, the full variable domain is DAGVTQSPTHLIKTRGQQVTLRCSPISGHKSVSWYQQVLGQGPQFIFQYYEKEERGRGNFPDRFSARQFPNYSSELNVNALLLGDSALYLCASSRDPYNEQFFGPGTRLTVL.

This chain joins TRBV12-3 or TRBV12-4 and TRBJ1-5; a possible D gene is TRBD1 (5 bases). Trimming shortened V by 1 base and J by 1 base, and 11 bases separated the two germline ends. The CDR3 covers 16 residues. The CDR3 DNA reads as TGTGCCAGCAGTTTAGGGGGCGCGCGGAGCAATCAGCCCCAGCATTTT. This encodes CASSLGGARSNQPQHF.

The chain couples TRBV7-6 to TRBJ2-3; 12 bases fit TRBD2. The germline V gene encodes CDR1 SGHVS and CDR2 FNYEAQ. This CDR3 comprises 18 residues. The V and J ends lost 4 bases and 0 bases, in that order; junction bases with no gene match: 8. The CDR3 DNA is TGTGCCAGCAGCTCCCGTAGACTAGCGGGGGCTAGCACAGATACGCAGTATTTT. Translated, it gives CASSSRRLAGASTDTQYF.

This clonotype was recorded a few times. V gene TRBV12-3 or TRBV12-4 combines with J gene TRBJ2-6; D unclear. The CDR3 has 13 residues. Trimming stripped 6 bases from V and 3 bases from J, with 6 bases between. Written as DNA, the CDR3 is TGTGCCAGCAGCTCCATTGGGGCCAACGTCCTGACTTTC. Protein product: CASSSIGANVLTF.

This clonotype was detected ten times or more. The chain is built from TRBV5-6 and TRBJ2-2; 7 positions agree with TRBD1. Unmatched junction bases numbered 3, after V lost 3 bases and J lost 4 bases. The CDR3 contains 14 residues. Germline CDR1 is SGHDT and CDR2 is YYEEEE. The CDR3 DNA sequence: TGTGCCAGCAGCTGGGGACAGAGCACCGGGGAGCTGTTTTTT. This gives the protein CASSWGQSTGELFF.

This clonotype was picked up many times. The rearrangement uses TRBV5-5 and TRBJ2-7; a possible D gene is TRBD1 (5 bases). Germline-derived CDR1 and CDR2 are SGHKS and YYEKEE (reference sequence). This CDR3 is built from 16 residues. Deletions cut 2 bases from V and 0 bases from J, with 15 bases between. The CDR3 DNA reads TGTGCCAGCAGCTTATTCGGTGGTGGGGCCTCCTACGAGCAGTACTTC. Translation gives CASSLFGGGASYEQYF.

The sample holds many counts of this clonotype. The genes are TRBV20-1 and TRBJ1-6, with TRBD1 identical over 8 bases. The germline V gene encodes CDR1 DFQATT and CDR2 SNEGSKA (reference sequence). The CDR3 consists of 15 residues. The trim removed 8 bases at V and 9 bases at J, leaving 15 bases unmatched. CDR3 region: CSISELGQGASPLHF. For the CDR3, the DNA is TGCAGTATCAGTGAACTAGGACAGGGAGCTTCACCCCTCCACTTT.

This clonotype was seen repeatedly, ten times or more. The CDR3 nucleotides are TGTGCCAGCAGCTTGGGAGGGCTCGGTGTGGCTGAAGCTTTCTTT. Residues: CASSLGGLGVAEAFF. The chain carries TRBV5-5 and TRBJ1-1; no firm D call. The length of the CDR3 is 15 residues. Germline CDR1 is SGHKS and CDR2 is YYEKEE (reference sequence). V lost 0 bases, J lost 6 bases, and 15 bases lay in between.

This clonotype was recorded a few times. The chain uses TRBV30 and TRBJ2-1; D is ambiguous. V dropped 2 bases and J dropped 4 bases, with 9 bases sitting between them. CDR3 length equals 13 residues. Germline-derived CDR1 and CDR2 are GTSNPN and SVGIG (reference sequence). The CDR3 DNA reads as TGTGCCTGGAGTCCAGGCAGGTACAATGAGCAGTTCTTC. It translates to CAWSPGRYNEQFF.

This clonotype was detected many times. Germline and junction disagree at one end, which may indicate a read error. The V and J genes are TRBV5-1 and TRBJ2-6, with TRBD1 as a possible D gene (6 bases). CDR3 length: 15 residues. Germline CDR1 SGHRS, CDR2 YFSETQ. DNA of the CDR3: TGCGCCAGCAGTTTGGGGGCCCCTGGGGCCAACGTCCTGACTTTC. Translation: CASSLGAPGANVLTF.

Note on this clonotype: A read error may be the cause here, since a much bigger clone is one base away. V is TRBV29-1 and J is TRBJ2-2; no clear D. This CDR3 is built from 12 residues. V dropped 5 bases and J dropped 6 bases, with 10 bases sitting between them. Germline values: CDR1 SQVTM, CDR2 ANQGSEA. The CDR3 region is CSVPHEAGELFF. CDR3 DNA sequence: TGCAGCGTTCCACATGAGGCCGGGGAGCTGTTTTTT.

This clonotype showed up many times. The chain combines TRBV7-9 with TRBJ2-1, with 11 bases aligning to TRBD2. V trimming: 5 bases; J trimming: 7 bases; junction bases outside the gene matches: 10. The CDR3 loop spans 16 amino acids. From germline, CDR1 is SEHNR and CDR2 FQNEAQ (reference sequence). The CDR3 protein is CASSVIAGGPHNEQFF. CDR3 coding DNA: TGTGCCAGCAGCGTTATAGCGGGAGGGCCGCATAATGAGCAGTTCTTC.

This clonotype was detected many times. This chain links TRBV12-3 or TRBV12-4 with TRBJ1-2; the D is unclear. V was shortened by 3 bases and J by 3 bases, with 17 bases between the two germline ends. This CDR3 comprises 16 residues. The chain's CDR3 is CASSLGGTIPDYGYTF. DNA of the CDR3: TGTGCCAGCAGTTTGGGCGGCACCATACCAGACTATGGCTACACCTTC.

This clonotype was found many times. The rearrangement uses TRBV5-1 and TRBJ1-1; D is undetermined. Trimming removed 0 bases at V and 4 bases at J, with 13 bases between. Germline V CDR1 and CDR2: SGHRS, YFSETQ. This CDR3 spans 15 amino acids. CDR3 region: CASSLAPPSGTEAFF. The CDR3 DNA follows: TGCGCCAGCAGCTTGGCCCCACCTTCGGGCACTGAAGCTTTCTTT.

This clonotype came up many times. The chain has TRBV15 and TRBJ2-1; 12 nucleotides align to TRBD2. Germline assignment: CDR1 LNHNV and CDR2 YYDKDF (reference sequence). This CDR3 contains 16 residues. The ends lost 3 bases at V and 0 bases at J; junction bases unmatched: 0. The CDR3 nucleotides read TGTGCCACCAGCAGGACTAGCGGGAGCTCCTACAATGAGCAGTTCTTC. It encodes CATSRTSGSSYNEQFF.

This clonotype was recorded at least ten times. This sequence joins TRBV7-2 and TRBJ2-3; TRBD1 aligns across 9 bases. V shed 6 bases and J 4 bases; nucleotides not matched to a gene: 11. The CDR3 has 16 amino acids. CDR1 is SGHTA, CDR2 FQGNSA, per germline. The CDR3 is CASRITGGAQSDTQYF. The CDR3 DNA follows: TGTGCCAGCAGAATAACAGGGGGCGCGCAGTCAGATACGCAGTATTTT.

The chain links TRBV3-1 to TRBJ2-2; 7 nucleotides align to TRBD1. This CDR3 contains 15 residues. Trimming at V came to 0 bases and at J to 4 bases, leaving 2 bases not matched to a gene. CDR1 and CDR2 from the germline V gene are LGHDT and YNNKEL (reference sequence). This CDR3 is CASSQDPGGTGELFF. The CDR3 region has the DNA TGTGCCAGCAGCCAAGATCCAGGGGGCACCGGGGAGCTGTTTTTT.

The sample holds a few counts of this clonotype. The chain carries TRBV28 and TRBJ2-1; D perhaps matches TRBD2 (5 bases). V lost 3 bases and J 6 bases, leaving 12 bases between the germline ends. Germline V gene data show CDR1 as MDHEN and CDR2 as SYDVKM. The CDR3 is 14 residues long. The CDR3 nucleotides are TGTGCCAGCAGTTTGCCGCTAACTAGCAATGAGCAGTTCTTC. Protein product: CASSLPLTSNEQFF.

The rearrangement uses TRBV7-8 and TRBJ2-3; the D gene is possibly TRBD2 (6 bases). The CDR3 length is 14 residues. Looked up from germline, CDR1 is SGHVS and CDR2 is FQNEAQ. The CDR3 coding sequence is TGTGTCAGTAACCGGGACTCAAACACAGATACGCAGTATTTT. Amino acid sequence: CVSNRDSNTDTQYF.

The V gene is TRBV3-1, the J gene TRBJ2-7; tentative D call: TRBD2 (7 bases). The CDR3 covers 17 residues. Trimming cost V 0 bases and J 3 bases, with 18 bases left between them. The germline V gene encodes CDR1 LGHDT and CDR2 YNNKEL (reference sequence). CDR3 nucleotides: TGTGCCAGCAGCCAAGAAGATTGGGGGGGGCGCCTCTACGAGCAGTACTTC. Residues: CASSQEDWGGRLYEQYF.